This T cell receptor beta chain was retrieved from a study of T cell responses to AZD1222 COVID-19 vaccine. Only in-frame clones appear in the TCRdb table, and some are missing; sequencing was by immunoSEQ multiplex PCR. Of roughly 180,000 clones in the sample, around 90% are singletons; the top ten hold roughly 2%. In regard to this clone: Its antigen is unknown.

The CDR3 has 15 amino acids. V gave up 4 bases and J gave up 5 bases; unmatched junction bases: 2. Germline V lookup: CDR1 SGHNT, CDR2 YYREEE (reference sequence). Study-level findings and limits: Sampling that yielded the repertoires occurred only after the peak T cell response. Possibly, clonal diversity was underestimated; donors were largely white British and included more females.

This TCR derives from an adult who received the AZD1222 COVID-19 vaccine. This specimen was peripheral blood, taken 28 days after the second AZD1222 dose. The genes are TRBV5-4 and TRBJ2-1, with TRBD2 matching over 14 bases. The CDR3 sequence is CASSAGLAGDNEQFF. The CDR3 nucleotides read TGTGCCAGCAGCGCGGGACTAGCGGGGGACAATGAGCAGTTCTTC. Full variable domain (outside the CDR3, taken from reference TRBV5-4 and TRBJ2-1): ETGVTQSPTHLIKTRGQQVTLRCSSQSGHNTVSWYQQALGQGPQFIFQYYREEENGRGNFPPRFSGLQFPNYSSELNVNALELDDSALYLCASSAGLAGDNEQFFGPGTRLTVL.